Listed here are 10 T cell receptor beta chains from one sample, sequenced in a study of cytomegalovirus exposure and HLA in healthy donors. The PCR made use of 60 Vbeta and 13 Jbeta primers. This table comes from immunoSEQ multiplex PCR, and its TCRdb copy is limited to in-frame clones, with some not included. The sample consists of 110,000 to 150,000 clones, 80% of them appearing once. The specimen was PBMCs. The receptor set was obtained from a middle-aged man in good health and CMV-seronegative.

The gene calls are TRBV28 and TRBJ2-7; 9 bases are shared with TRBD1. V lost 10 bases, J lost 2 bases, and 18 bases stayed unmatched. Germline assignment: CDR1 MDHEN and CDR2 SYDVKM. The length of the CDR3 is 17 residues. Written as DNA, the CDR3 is TGTGCCACGCGTAAGGACAGGGGCCTTTCTCTTCCCTACGAGCAGTACTTC. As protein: CATRKDRGLSLPYEQYF.

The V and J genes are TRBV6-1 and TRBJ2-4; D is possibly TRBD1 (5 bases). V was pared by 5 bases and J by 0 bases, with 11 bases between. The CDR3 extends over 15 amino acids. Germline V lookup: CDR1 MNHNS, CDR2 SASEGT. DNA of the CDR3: TGTGCCAGCAGTCCGGACATTATAGCCAAAAACATTCAGTACTTC. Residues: CASSPDIIAKNIQYF.

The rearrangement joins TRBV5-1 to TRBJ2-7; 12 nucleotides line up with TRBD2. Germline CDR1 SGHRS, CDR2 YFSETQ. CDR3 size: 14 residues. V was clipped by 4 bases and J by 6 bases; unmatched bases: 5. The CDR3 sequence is CASSVTSGGSEQYF. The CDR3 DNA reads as TGCGCCAGCAGCGTGACTAGCGGGGGTAGCGAGCAGTACTTC.

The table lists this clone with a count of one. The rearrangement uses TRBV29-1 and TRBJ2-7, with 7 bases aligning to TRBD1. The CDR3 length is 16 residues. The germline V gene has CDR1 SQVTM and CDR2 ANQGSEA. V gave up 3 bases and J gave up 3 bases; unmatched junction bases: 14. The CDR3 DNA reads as TGCAGCGTTGAGCCTTTCCCCAGGGGGAAGGACTACGAGCAGTACTTC. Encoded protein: CSVEPFPRGKDYEQYF.

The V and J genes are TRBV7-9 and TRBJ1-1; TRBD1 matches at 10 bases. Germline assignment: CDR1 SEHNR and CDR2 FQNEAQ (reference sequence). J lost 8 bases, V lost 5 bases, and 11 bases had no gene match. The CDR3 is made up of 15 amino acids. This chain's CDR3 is CASSPIGTGEGEAFF. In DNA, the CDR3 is TGTGCCAGCAGCCCAATTGGGACAGGGGAGGGAGAAGCTTTCTTT.

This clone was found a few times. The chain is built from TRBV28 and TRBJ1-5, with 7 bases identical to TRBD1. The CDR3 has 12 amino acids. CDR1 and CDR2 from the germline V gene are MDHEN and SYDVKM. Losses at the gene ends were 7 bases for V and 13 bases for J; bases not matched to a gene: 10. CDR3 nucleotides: TGTGCCAGCACCGACGACAGGGTGGGTCAGCATTTT. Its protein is CASTDDRVGQHF.

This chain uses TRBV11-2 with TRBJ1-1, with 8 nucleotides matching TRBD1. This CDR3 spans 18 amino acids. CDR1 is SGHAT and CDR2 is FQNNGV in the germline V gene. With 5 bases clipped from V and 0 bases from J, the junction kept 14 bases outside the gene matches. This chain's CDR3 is CASSLFQGAWNMNTEAFF. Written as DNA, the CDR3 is TGTGCCAGCAGCCTATTTCAGGGGGCATGGAACATGAACACTGAAGCTTTCTTT.

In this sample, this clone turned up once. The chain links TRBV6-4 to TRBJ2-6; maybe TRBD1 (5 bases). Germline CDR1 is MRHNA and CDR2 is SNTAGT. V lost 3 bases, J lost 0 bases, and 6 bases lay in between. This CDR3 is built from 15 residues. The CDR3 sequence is CASSEQASGANVLTF. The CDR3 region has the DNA TGTGCCAGCAGTGAACAGGCCTCTGGGGCCAACGTCCTGACTTTC.

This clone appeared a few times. The CDR3 region is CASSLAQGSGNTIYF. In DNA form, the CDR3 reads TGTGCCAGCAGCTTAGCACAGGGGTCTGGAAACACCATATATTTT. This chain joins TRBV7-8 and TRBJ1-3; 7 nucleotides agree with TRBD1. Trimming removed 0 bases from V and 1 base from J; junction bases left unmatched: 0. Per germline, CDR1 SGHVS and CDR2 FQNEAQ. The CDR3 is 15 residues long.

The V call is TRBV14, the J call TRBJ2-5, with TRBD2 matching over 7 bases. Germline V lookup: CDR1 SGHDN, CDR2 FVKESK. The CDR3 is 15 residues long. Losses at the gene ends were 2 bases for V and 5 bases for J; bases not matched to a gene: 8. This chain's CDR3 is CASSQLADAGETQYF. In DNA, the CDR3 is TGTGCCAGCAGCCAACTAGCGGACGCGGGGGAGACCCAGTACTTC.